Listed here are 17 T cell receptor beta chains from one sample, sequenced in a study of identical twins (dated by TCRdb to the mid-2010s). The library was produced with 5' RACE. These reads were obtained on an Illumina HiSeq 2000. The raw public data were reprocessed by TCRdb itself: fastp quality trimming at Q25, MiXCR clonotype calling, in-frame beta chains only. Entries that share a CDR3 protein sequence are merged under the most common genes and DNA. This sample comprises some 900,000 distinct CDR3 sequences, 10% to 15% of them detected only once. About 1.5% of the sample is held by the ten biggest clonotypes. These data were also filed under a second study, of yellow fever vaccine responses in identical twins.

Specimen: PBMCs. These receptors were obtained from a young woman in good health.

In this sample, this clonotype turned up many times. J is TRBJ2-3 and V is TRBV4-1, with 8 bases lining up with TRBD2. The CDR3 has 19 amino acids. V was clipped by 0 bases and J by 0 bases; unmatched bases: 11. Germline-derived CDR1 and CDR2 are MGHRA and YSYEKL. For the CDR3, the DNA is TGCGCCAGCAGCCAAGAAAACCGCGGGGGGTTCGCTAGCACAGATACGCAGTATTTT. It translates to CASSQENRGGFASTDTQYF.

The chain combines TRBV11-2 with TRBJ2-3; 8 nucleotides agree with TRBD2. V lost 5 bases and J lost 6; bases outside the gene matches: 10. From germline, CDR1 is SGHAT and CDR2 FQNNGV. This CDR3 has 15 amino acids. The CDR3 DNA sequence: TGTGCCAGCAGCATTCGGGGGGGGCGATGGGATACGCAGTATTTT. Translated, it gives CASSIRGGRWDTQYF.

The CDR3 loop is CATSRDRRGRRGTGELFF. The CDR3 region has the DNA TGTGCCACCAGCAGAGATCGGAGGGGAAGGCGAGGCACCGGGGAGCTGTTTTTT. The chain couples TRBV15 to TRBJ2-2; perhaps TRBD2 as D (6 bases). Trimming took off 0 bases at V and 4 bases at J, with 18 bases between the two ends. Looked up from germline, CDR1 is LNHNV and CDR2 is YYDKDF (reference sequence). This CDR3 is 18 amino acids long.

This clonotype showed up many times. This chain connects TRBV12-3 or TRBV12-4 to TRBJ2-1; weak D call: TRBD1 (6 bases). The CDR3 consists of 13 residues. Trimming removed 1 base at V and 12 bases at J, with 13 bases between. The chain's CDR3 is CASSLGMQGGQFF. The CDR3 DNA reads TGTGCCAGCAGTTTAGGAATGCAAGGGGGGCAGTTCTTC.

In nucleotides, the CDR3 is TGTGCCAGCAGCTCAGTTAGGATGAATGTTCGTACTGAAGCTTTCTTT. Protein product: CASSSVRMNVRTEAFF. This chain uses TRBV27 with TRBJ1-1; D gene uncertain. Between the trimmed V and J ends, which lost 6 bases and 5 bases, there was a span of 22 bases. CDR1 and CDR2 (germline): MNHEY, SMNVEV (reference sequence). This CDR3 has 16 residues.

This clonotype has only a few counts. The chain carries TRBV11-2 and TRBJ2-1; D possibly corresponds to TRBD2 (5 bases). V lost 1 base and J 6 bases, leaving 13 bases between the germline ends. This CDR3 is 15 amino acids long. Germline V lookup: CDR1 SGHAT, CDR2 FQNNGV. The CDR3 loop is CASSLVAIRANEQFF. CDR3 bases: TGTGCCAGCAGCTTAGTAGCGATTCGGGCCAATGAGCAGTTCTTC.

The table lists this clonotype with a few counts. The rearrangement links TRBV20-1 to TRBJ1-1, with D possibly matching TRBD1 (5 bases). The germline CDR1 and CDR2 sequences are DFQATT and SNEGSKA (reference sequence). Between the trimmed V and J ends, which lost 1 base and 8 bases, there was a span of 20 bases. The CDR3 totals 15 residues. The CDR3 DNA reads as TGCAGTGCTAGAGGGGGGTTTCTAGAGGGGCCCGAAGCTTTCTTT. This sequence encodes CSARGGFLEGPEAFF.

The chain combines TRBV29-1 with TRBJ1-2, with 7 bases lining up with TRBD1. CDR1 and CDR2 (germline): SQVTM, ANQGSEA. The CDR3 covers 14 residues. Germline trimming cut 2 bases from V and 4 bases from J; bases unmatched to any gene: 7. In DNA, the CDR3 is TGCAGCGTTGAATTGGTAGGGGGCATCTATGGCTACACCTTC. Translated: CSVELVGGIYGYTF.

This clonotype was seen a handful of times. This chain connects TRBV29-1 to TRBJ2-1; 14 positions agree with TRBD2. With V trimmed by 6 bases and J by 8 bases, 12 bases remained unmatched. Germline V gene data show CDR1 as SQVTM and CDR2 as ANQGSEA. The CDR3 contains 16 residues. The CDR3 reads CSVQGSGLAGGHEQFF. The CDR3 DNA is TGCAGCGTCCAAGGATCCGGACTAGCGGGAGGCCATGAGCAGTTCTTC.

V is TRBV19 and J is TRBJ2-7, with 7 bases lining up with TRBD1. Per the germline V gene, CDR1 is LNHDA and CDR2 is SQIVND (reference sequence). After removal of 1 base from V and 0 bases from J, the junction contained 3 bases not matched to a gene. The CDR3 extends over 15 amino acids. The CDR3 DNA sequence: TGTGCCAGTAGTATAGCCGGGACAGCCTCCTACGAGCAGTACTTC. Translating it yields CASSIAGTASYEQYF.

The V gene is TRBV7-9, the J gene TRBJ2-2; 7 positions agree with TRBD1. This CDR3 spans 14 amino acids. In germline, CDR1 is SEHNR, CDR2 FQNEAQ (reference sequence). The trim removed 4 bases at V and 7 bases at J, leaving 6 bases unmatched. The CDR3 spells CASSYGQDYGELFF. DNA for the CDR3: TGTGCCAGCAGCTACGGACAGGATTACGGGGAGCTGTTTTTT. Supplemented by reference TRBV7-9 and TRBJ2-2, the full variable domain reads DTGVSQNPRHKITKRGQNVTFRCDPISEHNRLYWYRQTLGQGPEFLTYFQNEAQLEKSRLLSDRFSAERPKGSFSTLEIQRTEQGDSAMYLCASSYGQDYGELFFGEGSRLTVL.

The J gene is TRBJ2-5, the V gene TRBV27, with 12 bases matching TRBD2. V gave up 0 bases and J gave up 2 bases; unmatched junction bases: 1. The CDR3 contains 16 residues. Germline values: CDR1 MNHEY, CDR2 SMNVEV (reference sequence). The CDR3 DNA reads TGTGCCAGCAGTTTATCCCTAGCGGGGGGGCAAGAGACCCAGTACTTC. Protein product: CASSLSLAGGQETQYF.

There are a few counts of this clonotype. The chain has TRBV7-9 and TRBJ1-1; D is ambiguous. The germline CDR1 and CDR2 sequences are SEHNR and FQNEAQ (reference sequence). Between the trimmed V and J ends, which lost 8 bases and 7 bases, there was a span of 17 bases. The CDR3 extends over 13 amino acids. The CDR3 spells CASVKPPLHEAFF. In DNA, the CDR3 is TGTGCCAGCGTAAAACCCCCCCTTCATGAAGCTTTCTTT. Full variable domain (remainder filled in from reference TRBV7-9 and TRBJ1-1): DTGVSQNPRHKITKRGQNVTFRCDPISEHNRLYWYRQTLGQGPEFLTYFQNEAQLEKSRLLSDRFSAERPKGSFSTLEIQRTEQGDSAMYLCASVKPPLHEAFFGQGTRLTVV.

This clonotype has just a few counts. This chain links TRBV6-5 with TRBJ2-2; 8 bases line up with TRBD2. Germline lookup yields CDR1 MNHEY and CDR2 SVGAGI. The CDR3 contains 14 residues. After removal of 5 bases from V and 6 bases from J, the junction contained 5 bases not matched to a gene. CDR3 amino acids: CASSPSGGAGELFF. The DNA for the CDR3 is TGTGCCAGCAGTCCCTCGGGGGGGGCCGGGGAGCTGTTTTTT.

The V and J genes are TRBV20-1 and TRBJ2-5, with 8 bases matching TRBD1. V shed 6 bases, J shed 5 bases, and the junction held 11 bases outside the gene matches. Germline V gene lookup returns CDR1 DFQATT and CDR2 SNEGSKA (reference sequence). The CDR3 spans 14 residues. The CDR3 reads CSAEGRTGRETQYF. In DNA form, the CDR3 reads TGCAGTGCCGAGGGAAGGACAGGGAGGGAGACCCAGTACTTC.

This clonotype showed up just a few times. The chain is built from TRBV10-3 and TRBJ2-1, with 11 nucleotides matching TRBD2. Trimming removed 6 bases from V and 2 bases from J; junction bases left unmatched: 3. This CDR3 spans 15 amino acids. CDR1 is ENHRY and CDR2 is SYGVKD in the germline V gene. This chain's CDR3 is CAISLAGGPYNEQFF. DNA for the CDR3: TGTGCCATCAGCTTAGCGGGGGGGCCCTACAATGAGCAGTTCTTC.

Comments on this clonotype: The junction and the germline gene differ at one end; a read error may be behind it. The V gene is TRBV12-3 or TRBV12-4, the J gene TRBJ2-3, with a tentative D call TRBD1 (8 bases). The CDR3 runs 13 residues. In DNA form, the CDR3 reads TGTTCCAGCAGGGGGCCGGGGGGAGATACGCAGTATTTT. Residues: CSSRGPGGDTQYF.